The subject of this entry is one T cell receptor beta chain. The data were obtained in a study of blood T cell repertoires in COVID-19. The data were produced by immunoSEQ multiplex PCR, yet TCRdb's version contains in-frame clones alone and is incomplete. The sample holds about 59,000 clones, over 75% seen once. The CDR3 sequence is 16 residues long. V was cut by 0 bases and J by 4 bases, with 12 bases left in between. The germline V gene encodes CDR1 LGHNA and CDR2 YNFKEQ. Sequencing was carried out using peripheral blood. The J gene is TRBJ2-2, the V gene TRBV4-2; a weak D match, TRBD2 (7 bases). The clonotype comes from a woman aged 80 or over with acute or convalescent COVID-19. The CDR3 loop is CASSQDGGLTTGELFF. The CDR3 nucleotides read TGTGCCAGCAGCCAAGACGGGGGGCTGACCACCGGGGAGCTGTTTTTT.